The 2 T cell receptor beta chains in this list originate from one sample, sequenced in a study of blood T cell repertoires in COVID-19. Some clones are missing from TCRdb's copy, which holds only in-frame ones; the method was immunoSEQ multiplex PCR. The sample holds some 170,000 clones, about nine tenths seen once. Sequenced: peripheral blood. These receptor sequences come from a woman between 45 and 60 years old with acute or convalescent COVID-19.

The chain is built from TRBV7-9 and TRBJ1-1; D unresolved. The germline V gene encodes CDR1 SEHNR and CDR2 FQNEAQ (reference sequence). This CDR3 has 12 residues. V was cut by 4 bases and J by 5 bases, with 8 bases left in between. DNA of the CDR3: TGTGCCAGCAGCTATGAGCGGACTGAAGCTTTCTTT. It codes for CASSYERTEAFF.

In this sample, this clone turned up a few times. V gene TRBV5-1 combines with J gene TRBJ2-2, with 8 bases identical to TRBD1. The CDR3 has 16 residues. The V gene end was trimmed by 2 bases and the J gene end by 6 bases; junction bases not matched to a gene: 9. Germline CDR1 and CDR2: SGHRS and YFSETQ. The DNA for the CDR3 is TGCGCCAGCAGCTTTGGTCAGGGGGCTATCCCCGGGGAGCTGTTTTTT. Its protein product is CASSFGQGAIPGELFF.